The clone carrying this T cell receptor (beta chain) has a count of ten or more. The antigen is unknown. The sample belongs to a study of human T cells and chemical hapten exposure. In the study overall: Minor volume differences among pooled libraries chiefly drove per-sample TCR yield variation.

Regarding the study as a whole: The study found that PT1 expanded TCR counts correlated positively with patch test score.

As for time point: patch test 1, 2 weeks after DPC sensitization. Treatment described: therapeutic diphenylcyclopropenone sensitization with weekly scalp DPC. Patients had alopecia, were aged 18 to 70, and were not pregnant. Individual cDNA molecules each carried unique molecular identifiers attached by the library. TCRdb used MiXCR to reprocess the RACE reads, holding one entry per CDR3 protein. Among under 200,000 distinct CDR3 sequences listed, about 14% were seen once. Germline V CDR1 and CDR2: ENHRY, SYGVKD. The V end was cut by 3 bases, the J end by 0 bases, with 9 bases between. The CDR3 has 14 amino acids.

The chain carries TRBV10-3 and TRBJ2-7, with unresolved D. This material consisted of whole blood, taken in connection with sensitization to the hapten diphenylcyclopropenone (DPC). This receptor was obtained from a woman in her 30s with alopecia areata. Some clones in this sample may be carry-over from other donors' samples. This chain's CDR3 is CAISDHSSSYEQYF. The CDR3 region has the DNA TGTGCCATCAGTGACCACAGCTCCTCCTACGAGCAGTACTTC.